This T cell receptor beta chain is drawn from a study of T-cell reconstitution after alpha-beta-depleted transplantation in children. This clonotype was counted at least ten times. This CDR3 comprises 16 residues. V trimming: 3 bases; J trimming: 5 bases; junction bases outside the gene matches: 8. Germline CDR1 reads SGHRS; CDR2 reads YFSETQ. The library targeted TCRbeta and was prepared with unique molecular identifiers. A single record per CDR3 protein comes from TCRdb applying MiXCR to the PCR reads. Of about 420,000 distinct CDR3 sequences listed, roughly 16% are singletons. The receptor's source is a boy younger than two who had a stem cell transplant for Wiskott-Aldrich syndrome, so the T cells may come from the graft donor. The source was PBMCs, mostly from graft donor cells, collected 360 days after TCRalphabeta/CD19-depleted stem cell transplant. This chain joins TRBV5-1 and TRBJ2-2, with 9 bases lining up with TRBD2. CDR3 in DNA: TGCGCCAGCAGCTCGTCCGGGACTAGCCGTACCGGGGAGCTGTTTTTT. Its translation is CASSSSGTSRTGELFF.